Below, 15 T cell receptor beta chains from the same sample are listed, as sequenced in a study of OX40 agonist ivuxolimab in advanced cancers. The repertoire was sequenced with immunoSEQ multiplex PCR; TCRdb's copy has only in-frame clones and lacks some. The table lists about 110,000 clones, around nine tenths of them singletons. This specimen consisted of CD4+ or CD8+ T cells sorted from blood, obtained in a trial of the OX40 agonist ivuxolimab. The receptor source for this set is an adult with an advanced solid tumor such as melanoma, head and neck, liver or kidney cancer.

The gene calls are TRBV27 and TRBJ1-2; no clear D gene. Trimming shortened V by 4 bases and J by 6 bases, and 18 bases separated the two germline ends. There are 15 residues in the CDR3. Germline assignment: CDR1 MNHEY and CDR2 SMNVEV (reference sequence). Here the CDR3 DNA reads TGTGCCAGCAGTTCCTTGGCAGAGGTAGAAGATGGCTACACCTTC. It encodes CASSSLAEVEDGYTF.

This clone was detected a few times. The chain combines TRBV18 with TRBJ1-3; maybe TRBD1 (6 bases). Per germline, CDR1 KGHSH and CDR2 LQKENI. The CDR3 contains 17 residues. V was clipped by 5 bases and J by 0 bases, with 17 bases between them. The CDR3 reads CASSATGLSLSGNTIYF. The DNA of the CDR3 is TGTGCCAGCTCAGCTACAGGGCTGAGTCTCTCTGGAAACACCATATATTTT.

The sample holds a few counts of this clone. This chain uses TRBV6-1 with TRBJ1-5, with D possibly being TRBD1 (5 bases). The CDR3 totals 14 residues. V shed 1 base and J shed 6 bases, with 10 bases lying between them. Germline V gene sequence: CDR1 MNHNS, CDR2 SASEGT. The CDR3 bases are TGTGCCAGCAGTGAAGTCGGGGCGGGTCAGCCCCAGCATTTT. It yields the protein CASSEVGAGQPQHF.

The chain couples TRBV30 to TRBJ2-2; D not certain. Germline lookup yields CDR1 GTSNPN and CDR2 SVGIG (reference sequence). Trimming removed 0 bases from V and 5 bases from J, with 10 bases in between. CDR3 length equals 14 residues. The CDR3 is CAWSVYIGTGELFF. The CDR3 region has the DNA TGTGCCTGGAGTGTTTATATAGGAACCGGGGAGCTGTTTTTT.

The V gene is TRBV28, the J gene TRBJ2-7; tentatively, D is TRBD1 (8 bases). Trimming shortened V by 7 bases and J by 2 bases, and 15 bases separated the two germline ends. Germline values: CDR1 MDHEN, CDR2 SYDVKM. This CDR3 region has 14 residues. CDR3 residues: CASTHRGGTYEQYF. The DNA for the CDR3 is TGTGCCAGCACCCACAGGGGGGGGACCTACGAGCAGTACTTC.

The V call is TRBV6-1, the J call TRBJ2-3; D possibly corresponds to TRBD1 (6 bases). The CDR3 runs 14 residues. V was clipped by 3 bases and J by 4 bases, with 11 bases between them. Germline V CDR1 and CDR2: MNHNS, SASEGT. CDR3 nucleotide sequence: TGTGCCAGCAGTGATTGGGGGCTCGCAGATACGCAGTATTTT. Protein sequence: CASSDWGLADTQYF.

This chain joins TRBV30 and TRBJ1-1; D is ambiguous. This CDR3 spans 11 amino acids. V lost 7 bases and J lost 2, with 8 bases in between. CDR1 GTSNPN and CDR2 SVGIG come from the germline V gene (reference sequence). This CDR3 is CASQENTEAFF. In DNA, the CDR3 is TGTGCCTCCCAAGAAAACACTGAAGCTTTCTTT. Looking up the rest from reference TRBV30 and TRBJ1-1 gives the full variable domain: SQTIHQWPATLVQPVGSPLSLECTVEGTSNPNLYWYRQAAGRGLQLLFYSVGIGQISSEVPQNLSASRPQDRQFILSSKKLLLSDSGFYLCASQENTEAFFGQGTRLTVV.

This chain uses TRBV29-1 with TRBJ2-5; D call uncertain. V was trimmed by 3 bases and J by 6 bases, leaving 11 bases between them. CDR1 SQVTM and CDR2 ANQGSEA come from the germline V gene. The CDR3 is made up of 12 amino acids. The CDR3 protein is CSVDLNTKTQYF. In DNA form, the CDR3 reads TGCAGCGTTGATCTAAACACGAAGACCCAGTACTTC. The full variable domain, with the rest looked up from reference TRBV29-1 and TRBJ2-5, is SAVISQKPSRDICQRGTSLTIQCQVDSQVTMMFWYRQQPGQSLTLIATANQGSEATYESGFVIDKFPISRPNLTFSTLTVSNMSPEDSSIYLCSVDLNTKTQYFGPGTRLLVL.

In this sample, this clone turned up once. J is TRBJ1-5 and V is TRBV9; 7 positions agree with TRBD1. This CDR3 contains 15 residues. In germline, CDR1 is SGDLS, CDR2 YYNGEE. Unmatched junction bases numbered 7, after V lost 3 bases and J lost 4 bases. Here the CDR3 reads CASSATTGQNQPQHF. The DNA for the CDR3 is TGTGCCAGCAGCGCCACGACAGGGCAAAATCAGCCCCAGCATTTT.

The chain uses TRBV10-3 and TRBJ1-3; D possibly corresponds to TRBD1 (6 bases). V was shortened by 4 bases and J by 2 bases, with 18 bases between the two germline ends. This CDR3 has 17 residues. Germline CDR1 and CDR2: ENHRY and SYGVKD. CDR3 in amino acids: CAISAKITGQTGNTIYF. CDR3 in DNA: TGTGCCATCAGTGCTAAAATAACAGGGCAAACTGGAAACACCATATATTTT.

The chain employs TRBV6-5 and TRBJ1-6; TRBD1 matches at 8 bases. V dropped 6 bases and J dropped 5; count of bases not matched to a gene: 3. The germline CDR1 and CDR2 sequences are MNHEY and SVGAGI. This CDR3 has 14 amino acids. The CDR3 sequence is CASRRTGHNSPLHF. In nucleotides, the CDR3 is TGTGCCAGCAGGAGGACAGGGCATAATTCACCCCTCCACTTT.

This chain connects TRBV9 to TRBJ2-1, with D unresolved. The germline V gene has CDR1 SGDLS and CDR2 YYNGEE. Deletions cut 2 bases from V and 4 bases from J, with 4 bases between. CDR3 size: 12 residues. DNA for the CDR3: TGTGCCAGCAGCGTGACATACAATGAGCAGTTCTTC. This encodes CASSVTYNEQFF.

This rearrangement joins TRBV9 to TRBJ1-2; the D gene is possibly TRBD1 (6 bases). Trimming removed 7 bases at V and 2 bases at J, with 12 bases between. There are 13 residues in the CDR3. Looked up from germline, CDR1 is SGDLS and CDR2 is YYNGEE. Here the CDR3 DNA reads TGTGCCAGCCGACACAGGGAGAACTATGGCTACACCTTC. This codes for CASRHRENYGYTF.

The count of this clone is one. Written as DNA, the CDR3 is TGTGCCAGCAGTTTAATGGGACAGGAACTCTTTCCGCAGTATTTT. Amino acid sequence: CASSLMGQELFPQYF. The chain links TRBV28 to TRBJ2-3, with TRBD1 matching over 8 bases. After removal of 2 bases from V and 10 bases from J, the junction contained 11 bases not matched to a gene. The CDR3 length is 15 residues. Germline-derived CDR1 and CDR2 are MDHEN and SYDVKM.

The rearrangement links TRBV15 to TRBJ2-5; no firm D call. Deletions cut 8 bases from V and 3 bases from J, with 16 bases between. The CDR3 has 14 amino acids. Looked up from germline, CDR1 is LNHNV and CDR2 is YYDKDF (reference sequence). CDR3 loop: CATSKGGNKETQYF. In DNA form, the CDR3 reads TGTGCCACCTCCAAGGGCGGAAATAAAGAGACCCAGTACTTC. Variable domain in full (rest from reference TRBV15 and TRBJ2-5): DAMVIQNPRYQVTQFGKPVTLSCSQTLNHNVMYWYQQKSSQAPKLLFHYYDKDFNNEADTPDNFQSRRPNTSFCFLDIRSPGLGDTAMYLCATSKGGNKETQYFGPGTRLLVL.